This T cell receptor beta chain was sequenced for a study of technical replicates of blood from a few donors. Sequenced by immunoSEQ multiplex PCR; TCRdb stores in-frame clones only, minus some. The sample contains more than 15,000 clones, approximately 87% of which appear only once. This clone was observed a single time. This sequence was found in a human donor in good health. Sequencing used PBMCs.

CDR3 DNA: TGTGCCAGCAGCCAAACAGCGGGAGGCTTCCAAGAGACCCAGTACTTC. This sequence encodes CASSQTAGGFQETQYF. The gene calls are TRBV4-2 and TRBJ2-5; 9 bases are a match to TRBD2. The V gene's germline CDR1 is LGHNA and CDR2 YNFKEQ. The CDR3 covers 16 residues. V gave up 2 bases and J gave up 1 base; unmatched junction bases: 5.